The 9 T cell receptor beta chains reported below all come from one sample, sequenced in a study of shared clonotypes between healthy human individuals. Only in-frame clones appear in the TCRdb table, and some are missing; sequencing was by immunoSEQ multiplex PCR. The sample has millions of clones, more than 80% seen once; the top ten hold 0.11% to 0.15%. Sequencing was done on a sample of naive CD4+ T cells sorted from blood. Subset indicated: CD45RA+ positively selected. Source of these receptors: a man between 18 and 29 years old in good health.

The chain couples TRBV30 to TRBJ2-2, with D hard to call. The length of the CDR3 is 14 residues. Germline V gene lookup returns CDR1 GTSNPN and CDR2 SVGIG (reference sequence). Trimming shortened V by 4 bases and J by 4 bases, and 13 bases separated the two germline ends. CDR3 nucleotide sequence: TGTGCCTGGAATCTTATGGAACTCACCGGGGAGCTGTTTTTT. Amino acid sequence: CAWNLMELTGELFF.

Worth noting for this clone: This same CDR3 is encoded by further DNA sequences in the sample. The rearrangement joins TRBV11-3 to TRBJ2-5; possibly TRBD2 for D (5 bases). The V end was cut by 0 bases, the J end by 4 bases, with 6 bases between. This CDR3 region has 13 residues. The germline gives CDR1 SGHNT, CDR2 YENEEA. CDR3 DNA: TGTGCCAGCAGCTTAGAAGGAGGAGAGACCCAGTACTTC. This translates into CASSLEGGETQYF.

Points on this clone: The same CDR3 also results from other DNA sequences found in this sample. CDR3 protein: CASNRNTEAFF. In DNA, the CDR3 is TGTGCCAGCAATAGGAACACTGAAGCTTTCTTT. The V and J genes are TRBV6-5 and TRBJ1-1; D not certain. This CDR3 spans 11 amino acids. CDR1 MNHEY and CDR2 SVGAGI come from the germline V gene. V was cut by 7 bases and J by 1 base, with 4 bases left in between.

As for this clone: Other nucleotide sequences from this sample produce the same CDR3. V is TRBV11-2 and J is TRBJ1-5; D is perhaps TRBD1 (6 bases). Germline assignment: CDR1 SGHAT and CDR2 FQNNGV. Trimming stripped 5 bases from V and 6 bases from J, with 11 bases between. CDR3 length: 13 amino acids. CDR3 protein: CASSPGVGQPQHF. The CDR3 coding sequence is TGTGCCAGCAGCCCAGGGGTGGGTCAGCCCCAGCATTTT.

This sequence joins TRBV2 and TRBJ1-4; D is uncertain. The V and J ends lost 1 base and 8 bases respectively, with 11 bases between them. CDR3 length: 14 residues. Germline values: CDR1 SNHLY, CDR2 FYNNEI. This CDR3 reads CASSEDRAGEKLFF. CDR3 bases: TGTGCCAGCAGTGAAGATAGGGCTGGAGAAAAACTGTTTTTT.

The chain links TRBV6-5 to TRBJ1-1, with D maybe TRBD1 (5 bases). Trimming removed 7 bases at V and 10 bases at J, with 16 bases between. In germline, CDR1 is MNHEY, CDR2 SVGAGI. The CDR3 length is 12 residues. The CDR3 loop is CASTSSVGAAFF. CDR3 in DNA: TGTGCCAGCACCAGCTCGGTCGGGGCAGCTTTCTTT.

A word on this clone: Distinct nucleotide sequences in the sample also encode this CDR3. V is TRBV9 and J is TRBJ1-1; D possibly corresponds to TRBD1 (6 bases). V dropped 4 bases and J dropped 2 bases, with 12 bases sitting between them. Looked up from germline, CDR1 is SGDLS and CDR2 is YYNGEE. The CDR3 consists of 14 residues. The chain's CDR3 is CASSPRTANTEAFF. The DNA for the CDR3 is TGTGCCAGCAGCCCCCGGACAGCAAACACTGAAGCTTTCTTT.

Only one count was recorded for this clone. The same CDR3 can be traced to other DNA sequences in this sample. V and J are TRBV18 and TRBJ2-7, with D hard to call. The CDR3 has 12 amino acids. Looked up from germline, CDR1 is KGHSH and CDR2 is LQKENI. V gave up 4 bases and J gave up 0 bases, with 4 bases separating them. The CDR3 is CASSRDSYEQYF. CDR3 DNA: TGTGCCAGCTCACGGGACTCCTACGAGCAGTACTTC.

V and J are TRBV28 and TRBJ2-7; the D gene is possibly TRBD1 (6 bases). V was clipped by 3 bases and J by 1 base, with 16 bases between them. CDR3 length: 16 residues. CDR1 is MDHEN and CDR2 is SYDVKM in the germline V gene. The DNA of the CDR3 is TGTGCCAGCAGTTTCGGGACACAACTAGTATCCTACGAGCAGTACTTC. This sequence encodes CASSFGTQLVSYEQYF.